The clone carrying this T cell receptor (beta chain) was seen only a few times. The data derive from a study of shared T cell receptors in the human thymus. The germline gives CDR1 SGHVS, CDR2 FQNEAQ. The CDR3 totals 14 residues. Trimming took off 5 bases at V and 10 bases at J, with 15 bases between the two ends. TCRdb's copy holds only in-frame clones and misses some; the assay was immunoSEQ multiplex PCR. The repertoire holds over 450,000 clones, 70% to 80% seen once, with roughly 0.013% in the top ten. The same specimen was also included in a second study, on human thymus T cells. As reported in that work: Infants, healthy and Finnish, who were having corrective surgery for congenital heart defects served as donors. It was from resections taken during corrective heart surgery that the thymus tissue came. The authors found apparently biased V and J gene usage in thymic and blood repertoires. Thymic TCR repertoires of unrelated people reportedly overlapped highly.

This chain joins TRBV7-8 and TRBJ1-6; D possibly corresponds to TRBD1 (6 bases). The sequence came from a boy younger than two with a congenital heart defect. The specimen sequenced was thymocytes. The CDR3 loop is CASSLLGRGSPLHF. The DNA of the CDR3 is TGTGCCAGCAGCCTCCTGGGCAGGGGATCACCCCTCCACTTT.